The 31 T cell receptor beta chains in this list originate from one sample, sequenced in a study of breast tumors, draining lymph nodes, adjacent tissues. Samples came from axillary lymph nodes draining the breast cancer. TCRdb itself ran the multiplex PCR reads through MiXCR, one entry per CDR3 protein. The sample lists 65,000 to 80,000 distinct CDR3 sequences, around 20% occurring once. The sequencing sample was made of axillary lymph node tissue. The receptors originated from a female donor with breast cancer. Some clones in this sample may be carry-over from other donors' samples.

Of note for this clonotype: This may be a read error, as it is one base from a much larger clone. This chain links TRBV6-2 or TRBV6-3 with TRBJ2-1; D remains unclear. This CDR3 has 14 amino acids. CDR1 is MNHEY and CDR2 is SVGEGT in the germline V gene. CDR3 coding DNA: TGTGCCAGCAGTTTGCCAAAGGGTTTCAATGAGCAGCTCTTC. This sequence encodes CASSLPKGFNEQLF.

The V and J genes are TRBV3-1 and TRBJ2-1; 9 bases line up with TRBD2. The J segment lost 0 bases and the V segment lost 1 base, leaving 4 bases of the junction unmatched. CDR1 is LGHDT and CDR2 is YNNKEL in the germline V gene (reference sequence). This CDR3 spans 17 amino acids. The CDR3, as DNA: TGTGCCAGCAGCCAAGCTAGCGGGAAACGCTCCTACAATGAGCAGTTCTTC. Translating gives CASSQASGKRSYNEQFF.

This clonotype was observed at least ten times. This chain links TRBV6-2 or TRBV6-3 with TRBJ2-1, with 11 bases identical to TRBD1. The V gene end was trimmed by 4 bases and the J gene end by 6 bases; junction bases not matched to a gene: 5. The germline gives CDR1 MNHEY, CDR2 SVGEGT. CDR3 length: 15 residues. The CDR3, as DNA: TGTGCCAGCAGTTCACGGGACAGGGGGTTCAATGAGCAGTTCTTC. It specifies CASSSRDRGFNEQFF.

J is TRBJ1-1 and V is TRBV7-2; D call uncertain. Trimming cost V 5 bases and J 1 base, with 11 bases left between them. Germline lookup yields CDR1 SGHTA and CDR2 FQGNSA. This CDR3 comprises 14 residues. CDR3 sequence: CASSVTEGNTEAFF. CDR3 nucleotides: TGTGCCAGCAGCGTAACAGAGGGGAACACTGAAGCTTTCTTT.

Concerning this clonotype itself: A read error is possible here, since a much larger clone lies one base away. The chain couples TRBV5-1 to TRBJ2-7, with D possibly called TRBD1 or TRBD2 (5 bases each). CDR3 length: 14 residues. Germline CDR1 and CDR2: SGHRS and YFSETQ. Trimming shortened V by 0 bases and J by 6 bases, and 13 bases separated the two germline ends. CDR3 sequence reads: CASSLAGRVCEQYF. The CDR3 DNA follows: TGCGCCAGCAGCTTGGCAGGGAGAGTGTGCGAGCAGTACTTC.

This clonotype occurred many times. V usage is TRBV20-1 and J usage is TRBJ2-2; TRBD2 aligns across 9 bases. The CDR3 length is 13 residues. Germline V gene data show CDR1 as DFQATT and CDR2 as SNEGSKA (reference sequence). After removal of 6 bases from V and 6 bases from J, the junction contained 5 bases not matched to a gene. For the CDR3, the DNA is TGCAGTGCGCCTAGGACTAGCGCCGGGGAGCTGTTTTTT. Its translation: CSAPRTSAGELFF.

The sample holds many counts of this clonotype. The V call is TRBV5-1, the J call TRBJ2-2; TRBD2 aligns across 7 bases. This CDR3 is 15 amino acids long. The trim removed 5 bases at V and 0 bases at J, leaving 4 bases unmatched. The germline V gene encodes CDR1 SGHRS and CDR2 YFSETQ. CDR3 sequence (DNA): TGCGCCAGCAGGGGGGGGGATCCGAACACCGGGGAGCTGTTTTTT. Translated, it gives CASRGGDPNTGELFF.

This clonotype was picked up many times. The chain joins TRBV19 to TRBJ2-1, with unresolved D. The CDR3 length is 15 residues. V was shortened by 1 base and J by 0 bases, with 7 bases between the two germline ends. Germline V gene sequence: CDR1 LNHDA, CDR2 SQIVND (reference sequence). The CDR3 region has the DNA TGTGCCAGTAGTATAGCGGGCAGCTCCTACAATGAGCAGTTCTTC. It yields the protein CASSIAGSSYNEQFF.

This clonotype was counted ten times or more. The chain links TRBV7-2 to TRBJ2-7; TRBD2 agrees at 7 bases. Unmatched junction bases numbered 1, after V lost 2 bases and J lost 3 bases. Germline CDR1 SGHTA, CDR2 FQGNSA. The length of the CDR3 is 13 residues. In nucleotides, the CDR3 is TGTGCCAGCAGCTTATTAGCGGGCTACGAGCAGTACTTC. It translates to CASSLLAGYEQYF.

This clonotype was observed many times. This CDR3 is CASRKRGSEGAGELFF. The CDR3 DNA sequence: TGCGCCAGCAGGAAACGAGGGAGCGAAGGGGCCGGGGAGCTGTTTTTT. The chain carries TRBV10-2 and TRBJ2-2; D may match TRBD1 or TRBD2 (5 bases each). V was clipped by 6 bases and J by 6 bases, with 20 bases between them. The CDR3 consists of 16 residues. The germline gives CDR1 WSHSY, CDR2 SAAADI.

By sample fraction, this clonotype is medium-sized. The chain is built from TRBV5-6 and TRBJ2-3; no reliable D call. V lost 2 bases, J lost 6 bases, and 7 bases lay in between. CDR3 size: 12 residues. Germline V lookup: CDR1 SGHDT, CDR2 YYEEEE. The CDR3 sequence: CASSLAGDTQYF. Here the CDR3 DNA reads TGTGCCAGCAGCTTAGCCGGGGATACGCAGTATTTT.

This clonotype has ten or more counts. The chain uses TRBV15 and TRBJ2-7; weak D call: TRBD2 (7 bases). V was pared by 3 bases and J by 2 bases, with 14 bases between. This CDR3 contains 15 residues. CDR1 LNHNV and CDR2 YYDKDF come from the germline V gene (reference sequence). CDR3 in DNA: TGTGCCACCAGCAGGGACAGCGGGATTCCCTACGAGCAGTACTTC. It encodes CATSRDSGIPYEQYF.

This clonotype has more than one count but fewer than ten. This sequence joins TRBV18 and TRBJ2-7; D could derive from TRBD1 or TRBD2 (5 bases each). V lost 2 bases, J lost 0 bases, and 5 bases lay in between. Germline V gives CDR1 KGHSH, CDR2 LQKENI. The CDR3 is 13 amino acids. The CDR3 loop is CASSPGTSYEQYF. CDR3 coding DNA: TGTGCCAGCTCACCAGGGACCTCCTACGAGCAGTACTTC.

The rearrangement links TRBV30 to TRBJ1-2; TRBD1 is a possible D gene (5 bases). Germline-derived CDR1 and CDR2 are GTSNPN and SVGIG (reference sequence). V lost 0 bases and J lost 4, with 12 bases in between. This CDR3 is 14 amino acids long. The CDR3, as DNA: TGTGCCTGGAGTGTACTCGGACATGCCTATGGCTACACCTTC. This encodes CAWSVLGHAYGYTF.

The sample holds a few counts of this clonotype. This chain links TRBV28 with TRBJ2-7; D perhaps matches TRBD2 (6 bases). V was clipped by 3 bases and J by 6 bases, with 15 bases between them. CDR1 and CDR2 from the germline V gene are MDHEN and SYDVKM. This CDR3 spans 14 amino acids. CDR3 sequence: CASSLFTGVSEQYF. The CDR3 DNA follows: TGTGCCAGCAGTTTGTTTACGGGAGTCTCCGAGCAGTACTTC. Based on the CDR3 plus reference TRBV28 and TRBJ2-7, the full variable domain is DVKVTQSSRYLVKRTGEKVFLECVQDMDHENMFWYRQDPGLGLRLIYFSYDVKMKEKGDIPEGYSVSREKKERFSLILESASTNQTSMYLCASSLFTGVSEQYFGPGTRLTVT.

The table lists this clonotype with many counts. J is TRBJ1-2 and V is TRBV5-8; 8 bases agree with TRBD1. CDR3 size: 15 residues. Trimming at V came to 5 bases and at J to 3 bases, leaving 9 bases not matched to a gene. CDR1 SGHTS and CDR2 YDEGEE come from the germline V gene. The CDR3 spells CASSYPGQADYGYTF. In DNA form, the CDR3 reads TGTGCCAGCAGTTACCCGGGACAGGCCGACTATGGCTACACCTTC. The complete variable domain, with remaining parts taken from reference TRBV5-8 and TRBJ1-2, reads EAGVTQSPTHLIKTRGQQATLRCSPISGHTSVYWYQQALGLGLQFLLWYDEGEERNRGNFPPRFSGRQFPNYSSELNVNALELEDSALYLCASSYPGQADYGYTFGSGTRLTVV.

This clonotype has a count of ten or more. The chain is built from TRBV5-6 and TRBJ2-7, with 7 bases lining up with TRBD2. J lost 5 bases, V lost 1 base, and 6 bases had no gene match. The CDR3 has 14 amino acids. Germline CDR1 SGHDT, CDR2 YYEEEE. The chain's CDR3 is CASSLSAGAHEQYF. In DNA form, the CDR3 reads TGTGCCAGCAGCTTGAGTGCGGGAGCCCACGAGCAGTACTTC.

Ten or more counts support this clonotype. The V and J genes are TRBV2 and TRBJ2-3; D may match TRBD1 or TRBD2 (5 bases each). Per germline, CDR1 SNHLY and CDR2 FYNNEI. V was trimmed by 7 bases and J by 4 bases, leaving 15 bases between them. This CDR3 contains 14 residues. The CDR3 protein is CASKRPGRADTQYF. CDR3 bases: TGTGCCAGCAAGAGGCCAGGGAGAGCAGATACGCAGTATTTT. Filled out from reference TRBV2 and TRBJ2-3, the complete variable domain reads EPEVTQTPSHQVTQMGQEVILRCVPISNHLYFYWYRQILGQKVEFLVSFYNNEISEKSEIFDDQFSVERPDGSNFTLKIRSTKLEDSAMYFCASKRPGRADTQYFGPGTRLTVL.

This clonotype came up many times. This chain connects TRBV5-1 to TRBJ2-5, with D possibly TRBD2 on 6 matching bases. Germline CDR1 reads SGHRS; CDR2 reads YFSETQ. This CDR3 is built from 15 residues. Trimming shortened V by 5 bases and J by 2 bases, and 16 bases separated the two germline ends. CDR3 amino acids: CASRPPGVWQETQYF. The CDR3 coding sequence is TGCGCCAGCAGGCCGCCGGGGGTTTGGCAAGAGACCCAGTACTTC. Full variable domain (remainder filled in from reference TRBV5-1 and TRBJ2-5): KAGVTQTPRYLIKTRGQQVTLSCSPISGHRSVSWYQQTPGQGLQFLFEYFSETQRNKGNFPGRFSGRQFSNSRSEMNVSTLELGDSALYLCASRPPGVWQETQYFGPGTRLLVL.

There are many counts of this clonotype. The CDR3 nucleotides are TGCAGTGCCAAAAGCCGGGACTTGAGCTACGAGCAGTACTTC. Its translation: CSAKSRDLSYEQYF. The J gene is TRBJ2-7, the V gene TRBV20-1, with D maybe TRBD2 (6 bases). Germline V lookup: CDR1 DFQATT, CDR2 SNEGSKA (reference sequence). The CDR3 contains 14 residues. V dropped 6 bases and J dropped 3 bases, with 18 bases sitting between them.

This clonotype was detected many times. This chain connects TRBV7-2 to TRBJ2-7; a possible D gene is TRBD2 (5 bases). Germline V gene data show CDR1 as SGHTA and CDR2 as FQGNSA. The length of the CDR3 is 14 residues. V was pared by 1 base and J by 8 bases, with 15 bases between. CDR3 sequence: CASSLGLAPRQQYF. The CDR3 DNA reads TGTGCCAGCAGCTTAGGGCTAGCCCCGCGTCAGCAGTACTTC.

There are many counts of this clonotype. The V gene is TRBV5-8, the J gene TRBJ2-2; TRBD1 matches at 8 bases. The CDR3 loop spans 14 amino acids. Germline CDR1 is SGHTS and CDR2 is YDEGEE. V trimming: 6 bases; J trimming: 7 bases; junction bases outside the gene matches: 8. CDR3 amino acids: CASNRGELVGELFF. The CDR3 region has the DNA TGTGCCAGCAACAGGGGGGAGCTGGTCGGGGAGCTGTTTTTT.

Many counts were recorded for this clonotype. The V call is TRBV20-1, the J call TRBJ2-2, with 7 bases that match TRBD1. V was clipped by 1 base and J by 6 bases; unmatched bases: 8. Germline V CDR1 and CDR2: DFQATT, SNEGSKA (reference sequence). This CDR3 region has 15 residues. The CDR3 DNA reads as TGCAGTGCTAGAGGACAGGGTCAGGGGCCCGGGGAGCTGTTTTTT. It yields the protein CSARGQGQGPGELFF.

This clonotype was counted at least ten times. J is TRBJ2-1 and V is TRBV19; weak D call: TRBD1 (7 bases). The V end was cut by 4 bases, the J end by 4 bases, with 17 bases between. The CDR3 sequence is 16 residues long. CDR1 LNHDA and CDR2 SQIVND come from the germline V gene (reference sequence). CDR3 residues: CASSRRGGTAYNEQFF. The CDR3 region has the DNA TGTGCCAGTAGTAGGAGAGGCGGGACAGCATACAATGAGCAGTTCTTC.

Ten or more counts support this clonotype. V and J are TRBV7-3 and TRBJ2-7, with TRBD2 as a possible D gene (5 bases). Germline V CDR1 and CDR2: SGHTA, FQGTGA. V lost 5 bases, J lost 5 bases, and 16 bases lay in between. The CDR3 has 14 amino acids. The DNA of the CDR3 is TGTGCCAGCAGCCCCCCGGGGAGTGTGGACGAGCAGTACTTC. Its translation is CASSPPGSVDEQYF.

The chain has TRBV18 and TRBJ2-3; TRBD2 aligns across 7 bases. Losses at the gene ends were 5 bases for V and 5 bases for J; bases not matched to a gene: 4. The CDR3 is 13 amino acids. The germline CDR1 and CDR2 sequences are KGHSH and LQKENI. CDR3 nucleotide sequence: TGTGCCAGCTCAAGGGGAGGGAGAGATACGCAGTATTTT. Encoded protein: CASSRGGRDTQYF.

In this sample, this clonotype turned up many times. The genes are TRBV15 and TRBJ1-3; 8 positions agree with TRBD1. The CDR3 length is 15 residues. Per germline, CDR1 LNHNV and CDR2 YYDKDF (reference sequence). Trimming took 5 bases from V and 0 from J; bases not matched to a gene: 3. This CDR3 is CATSEGQASGNTIYF. CDR3 coding DNA: TGTGCCACCAGCGAGGGACAGGCCTCTGGAAACACCATATATTTT. Filled out from reference TRBV15 and TRBJ1-3, the complete variable domain reads DAMVIQNPRYQVTQFGKPVTLSCSQTLNHNVMYWYQQKSSQAPKLLFHYYDKDFNNEADTPDNFQSRRPNTSFCFLDIRSPGLGDTAMYLCATSEGQASGNTIYFGEGSWLTVV.

This clonotype was picked up many times. The gene calls are TRBV7-8 and TRBJ2-5, with 8 nucleotides matching TRBD1. From germline, CDR1 is SGHVS and CDR2 FQNEAQ. J lost 1 base, V lost 2 bases, and 6 bases had no gene match. The CDR3 covers 16 residues. DNA for the CDR3: TGTGCCAGCAGCTTATTAGGGACAGGCTTCCAAGAGACCCAGTACTTC. This sequence encodes CASSLLGTGFQETQYF.

This clonotype was seen many times. The rearrangement uses TRBV16 and TRBJ1-6, with D perhaps TRBD1 (5 bases). The CDR3 is 15 residues long. Deletions cut 2 bases from V and 7 bases from J, with 12 bases between. CDR1 and CDR2 from the germline V gene are KGHSY and FQNENV. CDR3 loop: CASSQRTQLNSPLHF. The CDR3 region has the DNA TGTGCCAGCAGCCAACGGACACAACTCAATTCACCCCTCCACTTT.

Points on this clonotype: Sequence at one end of the junction differs from germline and may be a read error. V usage is TRBV7-9 and J usage is TRBJ2-5; D is uncertain. In germline, CDR1 is SEHNR, CDR2 FQNEAQ (reference sequence). The CDR3 is 15 amino acids. Here the CDR3 DNA reads TGTGCCAGCAGCTTAGCTGGCAGGTACCAAGAGACCCAGTGCTTC. This gives the protein CASSLAGRYQETQCF.

The rearrangement joins TRBV28 to TRBJ2-1, with D possibly TRBD1 on 6 matching bases. V shed 2 bases and J shed 3 bases, with 11 bases lying between them. Looked up from germline, CDR1 is MDHEN and CDR2 is SYDVKM. The CDR3 loop spans 15 amino acids. CDR3 sequence (DNA): TGTGCCAGCAGTTTACCGGGACAACTCTACAATGAGCAGTTCTTC. Its protein product is CASSLPGQLYNEQFF.